Listed below are T cell receptor beta chains from one sample, sequenced in a study of control samples from healthy donors and cancer patients. Produced via immunoSEQ multiplex PCR; TCRdb's table is partial and in-frame only. The table shows roughly 180,000 clones, with just over 90% occurring only once. Sequenced input: blood. The receptors shown here come from a woman aged 55-70 years in good health. Both conserved end residues are part of each CDR3. The D gene is left open where the match is weak. Clone size appears in some rows only: once, few, many, or a class for an expanded clone.

d_call | j_call | v_call | clone_size | cdr3_nt | cdr3_aa
TRBD1 | TRBJ2-1 | TRBV7-6 | NA | TGTGCCAGCAGCGCACTACAGGGGGCATGGAATGAGCAGTTCTTC | CASSALQGAWNEQFF
TRBD1 | TRBJ1-3 | TRBV11-2 | NA | TGTGCCAGCAGCCCCGTTTGGACAGGGCTAAACACCATATATTTT | CASSPVWTGLNTIYF
NA | TRBJ2-5 | TRBV5-1 | NA | TGCGCCAGCAGTTTGGGACAAGGCTTCCAAGAGACCCAGTACTTC | CASSLGQGFQETQYF
TRBD1 | TRBJ1-2 | TRBV6-5 | NA | TGTGCCAGCAGGCCAGACAGGGATCCTGACTATGGCTACACCTTC | CASRPDRDPDYGYTF
NA | TRBJ1-5 | TRBV30 | NA | TGTGCCTGGAGCCCTATGAGCAATCAGCCCCAGCATTTT | CAWSPMSNQPQHF
NA | TRBJ1-5 | TRBV29-1 | NA | TGCAGCGTTGCGGGGAGCAATCAGCCCCAGCATTTT | CSVAGSNQPQHF
NA | TRBJ1-5 | TRBV20-1 | NA | TGCAGTGCTAGTTCGAGGGTTCAGCCCCAGCATTTT | CSASSRVQPQHF
TRBD1 | TRBJ2-7 | TRBV7-9 | NA | TGTGCCAGCAGCACTCGGGACAGTTACGAGCAGTACTTC | CASSTRDSYEQYF
NA | TRBJ2-5 | TRBV19 | NA | TGTGCCAGTACTCAAGCCCCGTACCAAGAGACCCAGTACTTC | CASTQAPYQETQYF
NA | TRBJ1-5 | TRBV6-1 | NA | TGTGCCAGCAGTGAATCCGGAGATAATCAGCCCCAGCATTTT | CASSESGDNQPQHF
NA | TRBJ1-1 | TRBV19 | NA | TGTGCCAGTAGAGAAAGGGGTGTAGGCAACACTGAAGCTTTCTTT | CASRERGVGNTEAFF
TRBD1 | TRBJ2-1 | TRBV10-3 | NA | TGTGCCATCAGTGAGGGGACAGGGCACAATGAGCAGTTCTTC | CAISEGTGHNEQFF
NA | TRBJ1-5 | TRBV5-1 | NA | TGCGCCAGCAGCTTGGGTGGTGACTCCTCGCCCCAGCATTTT | CASSLGGDSSPQHF
NA | TRBJ1-2 | TRBV3-1/TRBV3-2 | NA | TGTGCCAGCAGCCAACAGAACTATGGCTACACCTTC | CASSQQNYGYTF
NA | TRBJ1-4 | TRBV6-5 | NA | TGTGCCAGCTCGAGGGGACCAACTAATGAAAAACTGTTTTTT | CASSRGPTNEKLFF
NA | TRBJ1-1 | TRBV18 | NA | TGTGCCAGCTCACAGGGAGGGAACACTGAAGCTTTCTTT | CASSQGGNTEAFF
NA | TRBJ2-3 | TRBV15 | NA | TGTGCCACCAGCAGAGATCGGGGAGTCCCAGATACGCAGTATTTT | CATSRDRGVPDTQYF
NA | TRBJ2-1 | TRBV4-3 | NA | TGCGCCAGCAGCCAAGATTTCGGGGGTTTGGGTAGTAATGAGCAGTTCTTC | CASSQDFGGLGSNEQFF
TRBD2 | TRBJ2-3 | TRBV5-6 | NA | TGTGCCAGCAGCTCGAAGACTAGCGGGGGGGTACAGGATACGCAGTATTTT | CASSSKTSGGVQDTQYF
TRBD1 | TRBJ1-1 | TRBV19 | NA | TGTGCCAGTACCTCCGATCCGGGACAGGGGCTTAATTCTGAAGCTTTCTTT | CASTSDPGQGLNSEAFF
NA | TRBJ2-7 | TRBV4-3 | NA | TGCGCCAGCAGCCAAGATCAGGCCTACGAGCAGTACTTC | CASSQDQAYEQYF
NA | TRBJ1-4 | TRBV25-1 | NA | TGTGCTACCAAATGGAGCGGAATAAATGAAAAACTGTTTTTT | CATKWSGINEKLFF
NA | TRBJ2-2 | TRBV11-2 | once | TGTGCCAGCAGCGGCCCGGGGACCACCGGGGAGCTGTTTTTT | CASSGPGTTGELFF
NA | TRBJ1-5 | TRBV2 | NA | TGTGCCAGCAGTTACCCCGGGGGCAATCAGCCCCAGCATTTT | CASSYPGGNQPQHF
TRBD2 | TRBJ2-1 | TRBV30 | NA | TGTGCCTGGATTGGACTAGCGGGGGTAGGTGAGCAGTTCTTC | CAWIGLAGVGEQFF
NA | TRBJ1-1 | TRBV11-2 | NA | TGTGCCAGCAGCCCGAGCCTTCCCCAGACAGATTTGAACACTGAAGCTTTCTTT | CASSPSLPQTDLNTEAFF
NA | TRBJ2-5 | TRBV5-4 | NA | TGTGCCAGCTTCCAAGCGGGCACCCCTCAAGAGACCCAGTACTTC | CASFQAGTPQETQYF
NA | TRBJ1-1 | TRBV12-3/TRBV12-4 | NA | TGTGCCAGCAGTTTATCAGACACTGAAGCTTTCTTT | CASSLSDTEAFF
NA | TRBJ2-5 | TRBV10-3 | NA | TGTGCCATCGGGACCGCGGAAGAGACCCAGTACTTC | CAIGTAEETQYF
TRBD1 | TRBJ1-5 | TRBV20-1 | once | TGCAGTGCTAGTGGGACAGGGAAGCTGAAAAGTCAGCCCCAGCATTTT | CSASGTGKLKSQPQHF
NA | TRBJ1-5 | TRBV15 | NA | TGTGCCACCAGCAGAGATTCGAGACAGGCGAGGCAGCCCCAGCATTTT | CATSRDSRQARQPQHF
NA | TRBJ1-2 | TRBV7-9 | NA | TGCGCCACCTGGGGCGGTGGCTACACCTTC | CATWGGGYTF
NA | TRBJ1-4 | TRBV27 | NA | TGTGCCAGCACCTTACGGAGGCCTCTGGGGAATGAAAAACTGTTTTTT | CASTLRRPLGNEKLFF
NA | TRBJ1-5 | TRBV10-2 | NA | TGCGCCAGCAGTGAGTCGAGGGGTGGTCAGCCCCAGCATTTT | CASSESRGGQPQHF
NA | TRBJ1-3 | TRBV6-1 | NA | TGTGCCAGCAGTGAAGGTTACTCTGGAAACACCATATATTTT | CASSEGYSGNTIYF
NA | TRBJ2-3 | TRBV6-2/TRBV6-3 | NA | TGTGCCAGCAGCCCGACAGCGAATACGCAGTATTTT | CASSPTANTQYF
NA | TRBJ1-6 | TRBV6-6 | NA | TGTGCCAGCAGTTACTCTCAGGGTGATAATTCACCCCTCCACTTT | CASSYSQGDNSPLHF
NA | TRBJ1-5 | TRBV5-8 | NA | TGTGCCAGCAGCTTGCTGGTCGATCAGCCCCAGCATTTT | CASSLLVDQPQHF
TRBD1 | TRBJ1-4 | TRBV10-3 | NA | TGTGCCATCAGTGAGTCGACAGGGAGTAATGAAAAACTGTTTTTT | CAISESTGSNEKLFF
TRBD1 | TRBJ1-4 | TRBV2 | NA | TGTGCCAGCCGACAGGGAGGGGGTAATGAAAAACTGTTTTTT | CASRQGGGNEKLFF
NA | TRBJ1-3 | TRBV6-5 | NA | TGTGCCAGCAGTTACTCCGCGGATCGGCCTGGAAACACCATATATTTT | CASSYSADRPGNTIYF
NA | TRBJ1-2 | TRBV19 | NA | TGTGCCAGTAGTCCATCCTCAGGGAATAACTATGGCTACACCTTC | CASSPSSGNNYGYTF
NA | TRBJ2-3 | TRBV7-2 | NA | TGTGCCAGCAGCCCGACCACAGATACGCAGTATTTT | CASSPTTDTQYF
NA | TRBJ1-1 | TRBV19 | NA | TGTGCCAGTACGAAGGGGATTACTGAAGCTTTCTTT | CASTKGITEAFF
TRBD2 | TRBJ2-7 | TRBV6-2/TRBV6-3 | NA | TGTGCCAGCAGTTCCCCCGGATCCGTTCTAGCGGGGGGCCTATCCTACGAGCAGTACTTC | CASSSPGSVLAGGLSYEQYF
TRBD1 | TRBJ1-2 | TRBV5-6 | NA | TGTGCCAGCAGCCCCTTCGAGGGGGCAGGGATGGTCTATGGCTACACCTTC | CASSPFEGAGMVYGYTF
NA | TRBJ2-2 | TRBV7-6 | NA | TGTGCCAGCAGCTCTCGAGGGGGTTCGAACACCGGGGAGCTGTTTTTT | CASSSRGGSNTGELFF
NA | TRBJ2-3 | TRBV24-1 | NA | TGTGCCACCAGTGACGGCGGGGGCCGCACAGATACGCAGTATTTT | CATSDGGGRTDTQYF
TRBD1 | TRBJ2-5 | TRBV6-5 | once | TGTGCCAGCAACGGTTTCAGGGGGGAGACCCAGTACTTC | CASNGFRGETQYF
TRBD1 | TRBJ1-4 | TRBV6-5 | NA | TGTGCCAGCAGGAACGGACAGGGTGGGGAAAAACTGTTTTTT | CASRNGQGGEKLFF
TRBD2 | TRBJ2-3 | TRBV7-9 | NA | TGTGCCAGCAGCTTGGGCGGGGGGGCGGATACGCAGTATTTT | CASSLGGGADTQYF